This T cell receptor (beta chain) was sequenced for a study of blood T cell repertoires in COVID-19. Measured with immunoSEQ multiplex PCR; TCRdb has only the in-frame clones, and not every one. The table shows some 87,000 clones, with less than 85% occurring only once. The CDR3 covers 13 residues. Looked up from germline, CDR1 is MGHDK and CDR2 is SYGVNS. With 4 bases clipped from V and 6 bases from J, the junction kept 2 bases outside the gene matches. The sequenced material came from peripheral blood. This sequence was found in a man aged 50-59 years who had recovered from COVID-19. The chain is built from TRBV25-1 and TRBJ2-7; 11 bases align to TRBD2. The CDR3, as DNA: TGTGCCAGCAGTGCACTAGCGGGAGTCGAGCAGTACTTC. Translation gives CASSALAGVEQYF.